The 29 T cell receptor beta chains listed next were all sequenced from one sample in a study of T cell changes during pregnancy in multiple sclerosis. Method: immunoSEQ multiplex PCR; TCRdb's copy keeps in-frame clones and lacks some. The sample shows tens of thousands of clones, 93% of them seen only once. The source was peripheral blood, collected in the second trimester of pregnancy. Receptors were obtained from a female donor with multiple sclerosis, enrolled in a pregnancy study.

The chain uses TRBV11-3 and TRBJ2-1, with 10 bases fitting TRBD2. In germline, CDR1 is SGHNT, CDR2 YENEEA. With 4 bases clipped from V and 8 bases from J, the junction kept 11 bases outside the gene matches. This CDR3 has 16 residues. The CDR3, as DNA: TGTGCCAGCAGCTCTAGACTAGCGGGCCCCGCGGATGAGCAGTTCTTC. Translating it yields CASSSRLAGPADEQFF.

The chain couples TRBV18 to TRBJ2-7; D remains unclear. Trimming took off 0 bases at V and 5 bases at J, with 8 bases between the two ends. Germline lookup yields CDR1 KGHSH and CDR2 LQKENI. The CDR3 is 13 amino acids. The CDR3, as DNA: TGTGCCAGCTCACCACCGTCCCAGGACGAGCAGTACTTC. This sequence encodes CASSPPSQDEQYF.

The chain has TRBV2 and TRBJ1-5, with 7 nucleotides matching TRBD1. The germline gives CDR1 SNHLY, CDR2 FYNNEI. The CDR3 is made up of 14 amino acids. J gave up 2 bases and V 3 bases, and 1 base lay outside the gene matches. The CDR3 sequence: CASSDQGGNQPQHF. The CDR3, as DNA: TGTGCCAGCAGTGATCAGGGGGGCAATCAGCCCCAGCATTTT.

J is TRBJ1-6 and V is TRBV5-1; possibly TRBD1 for D (5 bases). The CDR3 consists of 16 residues. The V and J ends lost 0 bases and 11 bases respectively, with 18 bases between them. Germline V gene lookup returns CDR1 SGHRS and CDR2 YFSETQ. The chain's CDR3 is CASSLVSGKGYPPLHF. The CDR3 region has the DNA TGCGCCAGCAGCTTGGTTTCAGGGAAGGGTTATCCACCCCTCCACTTT.

The V call is TRBV19, the J call TRBJ1-1; D gene ambiguous. This CDR3 region has 13 residues. CDR1 and CDR2 (germline): LNHDA, SQIVND (reference sequence). V gave up 7 bases and J gave up 11 bases, with 20 bases separating them. The chain's CDR3 is CASNPGRAGTAFF. The CDR3 DNA reads TGTGCCAGTAACCCAGGTCGGGCGGGCACTGCTTTCTTT.

The CDR3 protein is CASFTSDDNEQFF. The CDR3 DNA sequence: TGTGCCAGCTTCACTAGCGATGACAATGAGCAGTTCTTC. The chain employs TRBV5-4 and TRBJ2-1; 7 bases agree with TRBD2. This CDR3 has 13 amino acids. Germline V CDR1 and CDR2: SGHNT, YYREEE (reference sequence). V shed 7 bases, J shed 5 bases, and the junction held 6 bases outside the gene matches.

The DNA for the CDR3 is TGTGCCAGCAGTGTCAGGGGGCCCATGAACACTGAAGCTTTCTTT. Its translation: CASSVRGPMNTEAFF. The chain is built from TRBV6-4 and TRBJ1-1, with 8 positions matching TRBD1. V dropped 4 bases and J dropped 0; count of bases not matched to a gene: 4. The CDR3 consists of 15 residues. Germline V gene lookup returns CDR1 MRHNA and CDR2 SNTAGT.

This chain links TRBV9 with TRBJ2-3; D is possibly TRBD1 (6 bases). Trimming left V 3 bases short and J 3 bases short, with 20 bases between. Germline V gene lookup returns CDR1 SGDLS and CDR2 YYNGEE. This CDR3 is 17 amino acids long. The CDR3 DNA is TGTGCCAGCAGCGCGAGACCCTTACAGGGTTTGACAGATACGCAGTATTTT. It is translated as CASSARPLQGLTDTQYF.

The chain recombines TRBV29-1 with TRBJ2-7, with TRBD2 matching 8 bases. Unmatched junction bases numbered 3, after V lost 6 bases and J lost 2 bases. This CDR3 is 12 amino acids long. CDR1 SQVTM and CDR2 ANQGSEA come from the germline V gene. The CDR3 sequence is CSVGRGAYEQYF. CDR3 DNA: TGCAGCGTGGGGCGGGGGGCCTACGAGCAGTACTTC.

The rearrangement links TRBV11-2 to TRBJ1-2; D is ambiguous. V lost 2 bases and J lost 2, with 6 bases in between. This CDR3 comprises 13 residues. Germline lookup yields CDR1 SGHAT and CDR2 FQNNGV. The CDR3 region is CASSLSQNYGYTF. The CDR3 region has the DNA TGTGCCAGCAGCTTATCACAAAACTATGGCTACACCTTC.

The chain recombines TRBV6-1 with TRBJ2-7; 9 bases align to TRBD1. CDR3 length equals 15 residues. V trimming: 11 bases; J trimming: 1 base; junction bases outside the gene matches: 12. In germline, CDR1 is MNHNS, CDR2 SASEGT. The CDR3 sequence is CAPYSGTGTSYEQYF. The CDR3, as DNA: TGTGCCCCGTACTCTGGGACAGGGACATCCTACGAGCAGTACTTC.

The genes are TRBV4-2 and TRBJ2-7; D is possibly TRBD1 (6 bases). The ends were cut back, 4 bases at V and 4 bases at J, with 11 bases in the middle. Per germline, CDR1 LGHNA and CDR2 YNFKEQ. There are 13 residues in the CDR3. The DNA of the CDR3 is TGTGCCAGCAGCCGACAGGTAGCATACGAGCAGTACTTC. Translation gives CASSRQVAYEQYF.

The rearrangement uses TRBV18 and TRBJ2-5; no definite D call. This CDR3 has 13 amino acids. V lost 0 bases, J lost 5 bases, and 7 bases lay in between. Germline V gene sequence: CDR1 KGHSH, CDR2 LQKENI. CDR3 in amino acids: CASSPPTGETQYF. CDR3 sequence (DNA): TGTGCCAGCTCACCACCGACCGGGGAGACCCAGTACTTC.

The rearrangement links TRBV5-6 to TRBJ1-6, with D perhaps TRBD1 (5 bases). Trimming pared 2 bases from V and 9 bases from J, leaving 12 bases between. The CDR3 contains 14 residues. Germline V gene sequence: CDR1 SGHDT, CDR2 YYEEEE. The CDR3 region is CASSFGTRGSPLHF. CDR3 DNA sequence: TGTGCCAGCAGCTTCGGGACTCGGGGTTCACCCCTCCACTTT.

This chain uses TRBV21-1 with TRBJ1-2; the table's D call TRBD1 went unverified against the DNA. TRBV21-1 is flagged as a pseudogene. CDR3 length equals 14 residues. The CDR3 nucleotides read TGTGCCAGCAGCTACTGGACAGGGCAAAGCGGCTACACCTTC. Translating gives CASSYWTGQSGYTF.

The chain couples TRBV4-2 to TRBJ2-3, with 14 bases that match TRBD2. The germline V gene has CDR1 LGHNA and CDR2 YNFKEQ. J gave up 0 bases and V 4 bases, and 12 bases lay outside the gene matches. CDR3 length: 20 residues. The CDR3 loop is CASSLHSRLAGGLSTDTQYF. The CDR3 DNA sequence: TGTGCCAGCAGCCTACACTCCCGACTAGCGGGGGGGCTCAGCACAGATACGCAGTATTTT.

The chain links TRBV19 to TRBJ2-5; 12 positions agree with TRBD2. The CDR3 is made up of 15 amino acids. Germline V lookup: CDR1 LNHDA, CDR2 SQIVND (reference sequence). V shed 11 bases, J shed 2 bases, and the junction held 9 bases outside the gene matches. The CDR3 sequence is CASGGLAGGQETQYF. CDR3 in DNA: TGTGCCTCAGGGGGGCTAGCGGGGGGGCAAGAGACCCAGTACTTC. Filled out from reference TRBV19 and TRBJ2-5, the complete variable domain reads DGGITQSPKYLFRKEGQNVTLSCEQNLNHDAMYWYRQDPGQGLRLIYYSQIVNDFQKGDIAEGYSVSREKKESFPLTVTSAQKNPTAFYLCASGGLAGGQETQYFGPGTRLLVL.

The rearrangement joins TRBV11-2 to TRBJ2-3; 10 bases fit TRBD2. This CDR3 region has 16 residues. Per germline, CDR1 SGHAT and CDR2 FQNNGV. After removal of 5 bases from V and 5 bases from J, the junction contained 10 bases not matched to a gene. CDR3 DNA: TGTGCCAGCAGCATTAATAGCGGGGGGCGAGGAGATACGCAGTATTTT. This gives the protein CASSINSGGRGDTQYF. The full variable domain, its missing parts supplied by reference TRBV11-2 and TRBJ2-3, is EAGVAQSPRYKIIEKRQSVAFWCNPISGHATLYWYQQILGQGPKLLIQFQNNGVVDDSQLPKDRFSAERLKGVDSTLKIQPAKLEDSAVYLCASSINSGGRGDTQYFGPGTRLTVL.

This chain connects TRBV7-2 to TRBJ1-1; no firm D call. The V and J ends lost 0 bases and 6 bases respectively, with 8 bases between them. Germline V gives CDR1 SGHTA, CDR2 FQGNSA. The CDR3 totals 13 residues. CDR3: CASSLAPGAEAFF. Written as DNA, the CDR3 is TGTGCCAGCAGCTTAGCCCCCGGGGCTGAAGCTTTCTTT.

This sequence joins TRBV19 and TRBJ1-5; TRBD1 matches at 7 bases. Per the germline V gene, CDR1 is LNHDA and CDR2 is SQIVND (reference sequence). The length of the CDR3 is 15 residues. V lost 3 bases, J lost 7 bases, and 9 bases stayed unmatched. CDR3 region: CASSIRGQGEQPQHF. CDR3 in DNA: TGTGCCAGTAGTATCCGAGGGCAGGGGGAACAGCCCCAGCATTTT.

The chain recombines TRBV7-2 with TRBJ2-5; 13 nucleotides align to TRBD2. This CDR3 has 16 amino acids. The trim removed 0 bases at V and 7 bases at J, leaving 5 bases unmatched. The V gene's germline CDR1 is SGHTA and CDR2 FQGNSA. CDR3 DNA: TGTGCCAGCAGCTTAGCTACTAGCGGGGGGGTGGGGACCCAGTACTTC. Translation gives CASSLATSGGVGTQYF.

The chain has TRBV5-1 and TRBJ1-6; the match to TRBD1 covers 9 bases. Germline lookup yields CDR1 SGHRS and CDR2 YFSETQ. The CDR3 covers 15 residues. The V gene end was trimmed by 3 bases and the J gene end by 8 bases; junction bases not matched to a gene: 6. The CDR3 DNA is TGCGCCAGCAGCTGGGAGGACAGGGGTGATTCACCCCTCCACTTT. This sequence encodes CASSWEDRGDSPLHF.

This chain connects TRBV18 to TRBJ2-7; 8 positions agree with TRBD1. The CDR3 runs 13 residues. From germline, CDR1 is KGHSH and CDR2 LQKENI. Losses at the gene ends were 3 bases for V and 7 bases for J; bases not matched to a gene: 5. The CDR3 DNA is TGTGCCAGCTCACCGAGGACAGGGCGGGAGCAGTACTTC. Translating it yields CASSPRTGREQYF.

The rearrangement links TRBV5-4 to TRBJ1-2; D is undetermined. Trimming shortened V by 0 bases and J by 8 bases, and 8 bases separated the two germline ends. CDR3 length: 12 amino acids. CDR1 and CDR2 from the germline V gene are SGHNT and YYREEE (reference sequence). The CDR3 loop reads CASSLGGEGYTF. The CDR3, as DNA: TGTGCCAGCAGCTTGGGCGGGGAGGGCTACACCTTC.

V usage is TRBV5-7 and J usage is TRBJ2-3; TRBD2 matches 11 bases. TRBV5-7 is filed as an ORF, its function uncertain. The CDR3 covers 17 residues. V shed 1 base, J shed 2 bases, and the junction held 6 bases outside the gene matches. The CDR3 spells CASSLTRLAGYTDTQYF. The CDR3 DNA follows: TGTGCCAGCAGCTTGACCCGACTAGCGGGGTACACAGATACGCAGTATTTT.

The chain recombines TRBV5-8 with TRBJ2-1; 11 bases map to TRBD2. CDR3 length equals 16 residues. The V segment lost 2 bases and the J segment 4 bases; nucleotides outside the gene matches: 5. Per germline, CDR1 SGHTS and CDR2 YDEGEE. The CDR3, as DNA: TGTGCCAGCAGCTTTAGCGGGGGGGCTTTTTACAATGAGCAGTTCTTC. Translated: CASSFSGGAFYNEQFF.

The chain employs TRBV7-3 and TRBJ2-3; 9 bases align to TRBD2. Germline V gene data show CDR1 as SGHTA and CDR2 as FQGTGA. Trimming at V came to 3 bases and at J to 6 bases, leaving 7 bases not matched to a gene. The CDR3 length is 15 residues. The CDR3 DNA reads TGTGCCAGCAGCTTTAGCGGGAGTAGAGATGATACGCAGTATTTT. Residues: CASSFSGSRDDTQYF.

V and J are TRBV15 and TRBJ1-1; 8 bases are a match to TRBD1. The ends lost 4 bases at V and 4 bases at J; junction bases unmatched: 5. This CDR3 spans 14 amino acids. Germline CDR1 reads LNHNV; CDR2 reads YYDKDF (reference sequence). The CDR3 sequence: CATSTQGAVTEAFF. The CDR3 coding sequence is TGTGCCACCAGCACTCAGGGGGCGGTCACTGAAGCTTTCTTT.

The chain carries TRBV9 and TRBJ1-2; TRBD1 is a possible D gene (5 bases). The CDR3 runs to 18 residues. V lost 3 bases, J lost 7 bases, and 28 bases lay in between. CDR1 is SGDLS and CDR2 is YYNGEE in the germline V gene. The CDR3 coding sequence is TGTGCCAGCAGCGCTGGGGGGTTCGGGTTGCCCGTCGAGGGTGGCTACACCTTC. This gives the protein CASSAGGFGLPVEGGYTF.